This TCR beta chain was observed in a study of shared clonotypes between healthy human individuals. Study observations and caveats: What rarefaction showed was incomplete sorted-subset sequencing despite large depth. Represented genetic and exposure-history diversity was restricted by having few donors. Non-shared clonotypes showed lower generation probabilities than clonotypes common to all four donors.

Each sorted subset replicate got 200 ng genomic DNA, 30,000 or so genomes. Sequenced by immunoSEQ multiplex PCR; TCRdb stores in-frame clones only, minus some. The profile covers 2.3 million or so clones, with more than 85% appearing a single time and approximately 0.4% taken by the ten largest. On this clone itself: Antigen specificity is unknown.

Germline CDR1 reads LNHDA; CDR2 reads SQIVND (reference sequence). Trimming pared 5 bases from V and 3 bases from J, leaving 6 bases between. CDR3 length: 12 amino acids. The V gene is TRBV19, the J gene TRBJ2-3, with no clear D. The clonotype comes from a young man in good health. Some clones in this sample may be carry-over from other donors' samples. Sequenced sample: naive CD4+ T cells from PBMCs. This sample's subset: CD45RA+ positively selected. The CDR3, as DNA: TGTGCCAGTAGTGTGACTACAGATACGCAGTATTTT. Amino acids: CASSVTTDTQYF. The complete variable domain, with remaining parts taken from reference TRBV19 and TRBJ2-3, reads DGGITQSPKYLFRKEGQNVTLSCEQNLNHDAMYWYRQDPGQGLRLIYYSQIVNDFQKGDIAEGYSVSREKKESFPLTVTSAQKNPTAFYLCASSVTTDTQYFGPGTRLTVL.